This entry describes one T cell receptor beta chain. This sample stems from a study of blood T cell repertoires in COVID-19. On the study more broadly: The samples span acute and convalescent COVID-19 from the United States, Italy and Spain. PBMCs, B-cell-depleted T cells, or T cells provided the cDNA or gDNA that made up the material.

Germline V gene sequence: CDR1 LGHDT, CDR2 YNNKEL (reference sequence). V gave up 11 bases and J gave up 4 bases, with 26 bases separating them. The CDR3 is 16 amino acids. Original handling: Cell counts per sample came from amplifying reference gene primers. Profiled with immunoSEQ multiplex PCR; TCRdb holds only in-frame clones, not every one. V and J calls and clone size are as listed in that table; D and trimming were resolved from the DNA. The sample has 90,000 to 150,000 clones, around 80% seen once. The gene calls are TRBV3-1 (or the pseudogene TRBV3-2) and TRBJ1-2; D might be TRBD1 (6 bases). The TCR sequence derives from an elderly woman with acute or convalescent COVID-19. Sequencing used peripheral blood. CDR3 DNA sequence: TGTGCCTCCCGACCGGGGGGGCAGAGCAAAGGCTATGGCTACACCTTC. Encoded protein: CASRPGGQSKGYGYTF.